These 22 T cell receptor beta chains share one sample of origin, sequenced in a study of CD8 T cells in ankylosing spondylitis. These receptors have no known antigen. TCRdb redid the calling of the 5' RACE reads with MiXCR, one entry per CDR3 protein. This sample has 200,000 to 250,000 distinct CDR3 sequences; around 18% occur once, and the top ten carry more than 40%. The study, taken as a whole, reports: A TCR beta motif of eight highly homologous variants appeared characteristic of ankylosing spondylitis blood.

Material: blood, either unsorted or a sorted T cell fraction (not recorded which). Receptor source: a male donor with ankylosing spondylitis.

The rearrangement links TRBV30 to TRBJ2-7, with TRBD2 matching over 11 bases. Trimming at V came to 5 bases and at J to 3 bases, leaving 12 bases not matched to a gene. The length of the CDR3 is 16 residues. Germline lookup yields CDR1 GTSNPN and CDR2 SVGIG (reference sequence). The CDR3 loop reads CAWLPPGLAADYEQYF. The CDR3 DNA reads as TGTGCCTGGCTACCCCCGGGACTAGCGGCAGACTACGAGCAGTACTTC.

This clonotype was picked up a small number of times. The chain employs TRBV3-1 and TRBJ2-7, with TRBD2 identical over 7 bases. CDR3 size: 15 residues. Germline assignment: CDR1 LGHDT and CDR2 YNNKEL (reference sequence). V shed 1 base and J 7 bases; nucleotides not matched to a gene: 10. CDR3 protein: CASSQVAGVGWEQYF. The CDR3 DNA reads TGTGCCAGCAGCCAAGTCGCGGGAGTGGGCTGGGAGCAGTACTTC.

The V gene is TRBV2, the J gene TRBJ2-5; 14 bases map to TRBD2. The CDR3 extends over 17 amino acids. In germline, CDR1 is SNHLY, CDR2 FYNNEI. Trimming cost V 0 bases and J 4 bases; bases outside gene matches: 4. The DNA of the CDR3 is TGTGCCAGCAGTGAAGCAAAGACTAGCGGGAGGGGAGAGACCCAGTACTTC. Its protein is CASSEAKTSGRGETQYF.

This clonotype was seen only a few times. The V and J genes are TRBV7-6 and TRBJ2-7, with 9 bases matching TRBD2. CDR3 size: 13 residues. V lost 5 bases to trimming and J lost 6 bases; unmatched junction nucleotides: 5. Germline CDR1 and CDR2: SGHVS and FNYEAQ. The DNA of the CDR3 is TGTGCCAGCAGCCCCCAGACTAGCGGCGAGCAGTACTTC. This sequence encodes CASSPQTSGEQYF.

This clonotype was found many times. V gene TRBV7-9 combines with J gene TRBJ2-3; 8 bases are shared with TRBD1. V gave up 5 bases and J gave up 4 bases; unmatched junction bases: 11. The germline V gene encodes CDR1 SEHNR and CDR2 FQNEAQ (reference sequence). This CDR3 is built from 16 residues. CDR3 DNA: TGTGCCAGCAGCCATCTCCCGGGACAGGCCCCAGATACGCAGTATTTT. Residues: CASSHLPGQAPDTQYF.

V gene TRBV10-3 combines with J gene TRBJ2-1; 10 bases are a match to TRBD2. Germline CDR1 is ENHRY and CDR2 is SYGVKD. J lost 7 bases, V lost 6 bases, and 6 bases had no gene match. This CDR3 comprises 14 residues. CDR3 protein: CAISPSGSTNEQFF. CDR3 bases: TGTGCCATCAGCCCTAGCGGGAGTACGAATGAGCAGTTCTTC.

This sequence joins TRBV12-3 or TRBV12-4 and TRBJ2-7; D call uncertain. Trimming stripped 4 bases from V and 5 bases from J, with 12 bases between. This CDR3 spans 13 amino acids. The CDR3 here is CASSSPVANEQYF. CDR3 coding DNA: TGTGCCAGCAGTTCCCCCGTAGCCAACGAGCAGTACTTC.

This clonotype was counted between two and nine times. The chain uses TRBV29-1 and TRBJ2-1; a possible D gene is TRBD2 (6 bases). Germline V CDR1 and CDR2: SQVTM, ANQGSEA. The CDR3 has 16 residues. Trimming pared 6 bases from V and 5 bases from J, leaving 23 bases between. CDR3 amino acids: CSVPSEVARGHNEQFF. The CDR3 nucleotides read TGCAGCGTGCCTAGTGAAGTTGCGCGGGGCCACAATGAGCAGTTCTTC.

This clonotype was counted only a few times. The chain links TRBV6-4 to TRBJ2-3; 12 bases match TRBD2. J lost 4 bases, V lost 7 bases, and 9 bases had no gene match. This CDR3 comprises 16 residues. The V gene's germline CDR1 is MRHNA and CDR2 SNTAGT. CDR3 sequence (DNA): TGTGCCAGCAAGAGGACTAGCGGGACTCCCGCAGATACGCAGTATTTT. Translated: CASKRTSGTPADTQYF.

Only a few counts were recorded for this clonotype. The chain has TRBV28 and TRBJ1-2; the D gene is possibly TRBD1 (6 bases). Trimming took off 2 bases at V and 2 bases at J, with 9 bases between the two ends. This CDR3 is built from 14 residues. Germline-derived CDR1 and CDR2 are MDHEN and SYDVKM. Written as DNA, the CDR3 is TGTGCCAGCAGTTTAGACAGGCCAAACTATGGCTACACCTTC. Translation: CASSLDRPNYGYTF.

This clonotype has only a few counts. In nucleotides, the CDR3 is TGTGCCAGCGGAGCGGGGGGCCCCACAGATACGCAGTATTTT. Protein: CASGAGGPTDTQYF. The rearrangement links TRBV12-3 or TRBV12-4 to TRBJ2-3; 9 positions agree with TRBD2. The CDR3 is 14 residues long. The V segment lost 8 bases and the J segment 2 bases; nucleotides outside the gene matches: 5.

This clonotype came up many times. This rearrangement joins TRBV4-3 to TRBJ2-3; weak D call: TRBD2 (5 bases). The CDR3 has 14 residues. Germline values: CDR1 LGHNA, CDR2 YSLEER. V gave up 6 bases and J gave up 1 base, with 11 bases separating them. CDR3 in amino acids: CASSPGLGTDTQYF. Here the CDR3 DNA reads TGCGCCAGCAGTCCCGGACTCGGCACAGATACGCAGTATTTT.

This CDR3 reads CASSLARQDTEAFF. CDR3 bases: TGTGCCAGCAGCTTGGCGAGACAGGACACTGAAGCTTTCTTT. J is TRBJ1-1 and V is TRBV5-6, with a tentative D call TRBD1 (6 bases). The germline gives CDR1 SGHDT, CDR2 YYEEEE. This CDR3 is 14 amino acids long. Between the trimmed V and J ends, which lost 0 bases and 3 bases, there was a span of 9 bases.

The gene calls are TRBV4-2 and TRBJ1-2, with D possibly TRBD1 on 5 matching bases. Looked up from germline, CDR1 is LGHNA and CDR2 is YNFKEQ. The CDR3 length is 14 residues. V dropped 0 bases and J dropped 5 bases, with 10 bases sitting between them. The CDR3 coding sequence is TGTGCCAGCAGCCAAGAGGGGGTCCTTTATGGCTACACCTTC. This gives the protein CASSQEGVLYGYTF.

The V and J genes are TRBV12-3 or TRBV12-4 and TRBJ1-5; 7 bases are a match to TRBD1. The V gene end was trimmed by 6 bases and the J gene end by 3 bases; junction bases not matched to a gene: 5. The CDR3 consists of 14 residues. The CDR3 DNA follows: TGTGCCAGCAGCGAAGACAGGGACAATCAGCCCCAGCATTTT. It codes for CASSEDRDNQPQHF.

The genes are TRBV6-1 and TRBJ1-2, with D unresolved. The length of the CDR3 is 16 residues. V was cut by 4 bases and J by 6 bases, with 21 bases left in between. Per the germline V gene, CDR1 is MNHNS and CDR2 is SASEGT. CDR3 sequence (DNA): TGTGCCAGCAGTGTCCTCTCCGGTTACCTGAGGGATGGCTACACCTTC. This codes for CASSVLSGYLRDGYTF.

This clonotype was picked up a small number of times. The chain has TRBV29-1 and TRBJ1-2; D gene uncertain. There are 12 residues in the CDR3. Germline CDR1 and CDR2: SQVTM and ANQGSEA. The V end was cut by 3 bases, the J end by 1 base, with 6 bases between. The CDR3 DNA is TGCAGCGTTGAGCCGGATAACTATGGCTACACCTTC. Translating gives CSVEPDNYGYTF.

This clonotype was detected only a few times. The rearrangement links TRBV5-1 to TRBJ2-7; TRBD1 matches 9 bases. Germline-derived CDR1 and CDR2 are SGHRS and YFSETQ. V shed 1 base, J shed 3 bases, and the junction held 5 bases outside the gene matches. CDR3 length equals 15 residues. CDR3 bases: TGCGCCAGCAGCTTGTGGACAGGGGATTTCTACGAGCAGTACTTC. Protein: CASSLWTGDFYEQYF.

The rearrangement uses TRBV7-9 and TRBJ2-7; a weak D match, TRBD2 (5 bases). CDR1 SEHNR and CDR2 FQNEAQ come from the germline V gene (reference sequence). The CDR3 runs to 14 residues. Trimming cost V 5 bases and J 1 base, with 12 bases left between them. As DNA, the CDR3 is TGTGCCAGCAGCCCCGCCTGGGAGTCCTACGAGCAGTACTTC. Amino acids: CASSPAWESYEQYF. Together with reference TRBV7-9 and TRBJ2-7, the CDR3 gives the full variable domain: DTGVSQNPRHKITKRGQNVTFRCDPISEHNRLYWYRQTLGQGPEFLTYFQNEAQLEKSRLLSDRFSAERPKGSFSTLEIQRTEQGDSAMYLCASSPAWESYEQYFGPGTRLTVT.

The chain links TRBV20-1 to TRBJ2-3, with a possible D match to TRBD2 (6 bases). CDR3 length equals 14 residues. V was clipped by 7 bases and J by 2 bases, with 16 bases between them. The germline V gene encodes CDR1 DFQATT and CDR2 SNEGSKA (reference sequence). CDR3 protein: CSGELGGDTDTQYF. The CDR3 nucleotides read TGCAGTGGGGAACTTGGAGGGGACACAGATACGCAGTATTTT.

The gene calls are TRBV14 and TRBJ2-1; TRBD1 matches 7 bases. The CDR3 sequence is 15 residues long. The J segment lost 6 bases and the V segment lost 0 bases, leaving 5 bases of the junction unmatched. Germline V gives CDR1 SGHDN, CDR2 FVKESK. The CDR3 nucleotides are TGTGCCAGCAGCCAAGATCCGACAGGGCTCAATGAGCAGTTCTTC. This translates into CASSQDPTGLNEQFF.

V gene TRBV7-3 combines with J gene TRBJ2-1; the match to TRBD1 covers 11 bases. V lost 2 bases and J lost 8; bases outside the gene matches: 8. Germline values: CDR1 SGHTA, CDR2 FQGTGA. The CDR3 contains 16 residues. CDR3 amino acids: CASSLSGQGALDEQFF. CDR3 nucleotides: TGTGCCAGCAGCTTATCAGGACAGGGGGCCTTAGATGAGCAGTTCTTC.